This T cell receptor beta chain stems from a study of CD8+ T cells in alopecia areata. Extracted RNA was reverse transcribed, and the resulting cDNA served as sequencing template. Profiled with immunoSEQ multiplex PCR; TCRdb holds only in-frame clones, not every one. The data hold fewer than 200,000 clones, with 59% observed a single time. Germline V gives CDR1 SQVTM, CDR2 ANQGSEA. V lost 5 bases, J lost 5 bases, and 12 bases lay in between. This CDR3 region has 12 residues. This sequence was found in a human donor with alopecia areata. The V gene is TRBV29-1, the J gene TRBJ2-5; D gene uncertain. The sequences come from CD4+ T cells sorted from blood, collected at week 0. CDR3 DNA sequence: TGCAGCGTTCTTGACGGGTACGAGACCCAGTACTTC. Encoded protein: CSVLDGYETQYF.